This TCR beta chain was found in a study of blood T cell repertoires in COVID-19 (dated by TCRdb to 2020 to 2021). Context from the whole study: Samples from collaborators originated in the United States, Italy and Spain and spanned both the acute and convalescent phases of COVID-19. The repertoires were released in a freely available public database meant as a resource for research on the immune response to SARS-CoV-2. The dataset comprised deeply sampled blood TCRbeta repertoires from subjects exposed to, actively infected with, or recovered from COVID-19. Nearly every sample came with metadata listing a de-identified subject ID, COVID-19 status, age in years and sex. The prospective study material was composed of cDNA or gDNA derived from T cells, B-cell-depleted T cells, or PBMCs. Samples were obtained from the ongoing ImmuneRACE study (first 160 participants) and from 1,200 or so subjects provided by 6 global collaborators. Where available, HLA class I and class II types were taken from metadata supplied by the sample provider and were not determined by assay-based typing. Study-wide conclusions, independent of this receptor: The amount of clinical and demographic metadata varied by source and participant and was provided uncurated.

Trimming takes 5 bases off V and 7 bases off J; junction bases not matched to a gene: 6. The CDR3 sequence holds 14 residues, the cysteine and phenylalanine included. The DNA shown is the 42-base CDR3, in frame from base 1. Taken from the germline V gene, the CDR1 and CDR2 loops are MNHEY and SVGEGT. On this clone: Its recognized antigen is unknown. No much larger clone exists at a distance of one base, and base qualities are not known.

Participants in the prospective study were enrolled through a virtual design, were aged about 18 to 90 years, and lived in about 25 United States geographic areas. In the prospective study, cohorts were assigned on the basis of participant-reported clinical history obtained from a screening survey and a study questionnaire. Exposed participants had been in contact, within 2 weeks of entering the study, with a person who had a PCR-confirmed or clinician-diagnosed case of COVID-19. Mobile phlebotomists in the prospective study collected whole blood, serum and a nasopharyngeal or oropharyngeal swab from every participant. Additional blood draws and questionnaires over an approximately two-month period could optionally be provided by prospective study participants. Prospective study blood samples were shipped either frozen or at room temperature before DNA extraction. TCRbeta CDR3 regions were amplified from genomic DNA by means of the immunoSEQ Assay, a bias-controlled multiplex PCR. As for the authors' bioinformatics: Within the assay, amplification of reference gene primers was used to estimate how many nucleated cells each sample contained. Sequence reads were collapsed and filtered to measure the absolute abundance of every unique TCRbeta CDR3 rearrangement. For each sample, productive Simpson clonality was calculated by taking the square root of Simpson's diversity index across productive rearrangements. In TCRdb, the immuneACCESS table is reduced to in-frame sequences with V and J assigned. These tables do not hold every clone; where another copy was compared, an unresolved V gene accounts for under half, and the others remain unexplained. The DNA gave D and trimming, while V, J and clone size come from that table. This sample gives a few hundred thousand clones in total; just over 90% of them show up just once. About 0.83% of the sample lies in the top ten.

Sequencing was performed on PBMCs or T cells enriched from blood (not recorded which). This TCR came from a woman aged 40 to 49 who had been exposed to COVID-19. The chain uses TRBV6-2 or TRBV6-3 and TRBJ2-1, with 9 bases in between that match TRBD2. The nucleotide sequence reads TGTGCCAGCAGTCGTAGCGGGGGAGGGAATGAGCAGTTCTTC. The resulting protein is CASSRSGGGNEQFF.